The next 13 T cell receptor beta chains were all read from a single sample in a study of molecular identifiers for immune sequencing clone quantification. TCRdb analysed the PCR reads with MiXCR anew, one entry per CDR3 protein. This table holds under 650,000 distinct CDR3 sequences, around 20% found once. The specimen was naive CD8+ T cells from blood, with Jurkat cell RNA spiked in. Specified subset: FACS-sorted CD8+CD4-CCR7+CD45RA+ naive T cells. Every receptor here comes from a human donor in good health. Some libraries in this study had Jurkat cell RNA spiked in.

This clonotype was counted many times. The chain has TRBV12-3 or TRBV12-4 and TRBJ1-1, with TRBD1 matching 8 bases. The CDR3 contains 19 residues. V dropped 6 bases and J dropped 0; count of bases not matched to a gene: 18. The CDR3 here is CASRLQGAELFNMNTEAFF. For the CDR3, the DNA is TGTGCCAGCAGACTCCAGGGGGCGGAATTATTTAACATGAACACTGAAGCTTTCTTT.

CDR3 loop: CASSWTSGARTDTQYF. Here the CDR3 DNA reads TGTGCCAGCAGCTGGACTAGCGGGGCGCGGACAGATACGCAGTATTTT. The V gene is TRBV12-3 or TRBV12-4, the J gene TRBJ2-3, with 12 bases that match TRBD2. The trim removed 6 bases at V and 3 bases at J, leaving 7 bases unmatched. The CDR3 totals 16 residues.

A single count supports this clonotype. A much larger clone is a single base away; this may be a read error. This rearrangement joins TRBV25-1 to TRBJ1-4, with D possibly matching TRBD1 (6 bases). Germline values: CDR1 MGHDK, CDR2 SYGVNS. The CDR3 extends over 15 amino acids. Trimming shortened V by 10 bases and J by 0 bases, and 15 bases separated the two germline ends. CDR3 sequence (DNA): TGTGCCAACAGCTCTGGGACACCAACTAATGAAAAACTGTTTTTT. Its translation is CANSSGTPTNEKLFF.

The V call is TRBV20-1, the J call TRBJ2-1, with 7 bases aligning to TRBD2. The junction had 2 bases not matched to a gene; V was cut back by 2 bases and J by 4 bases. The CDR3 is 13 residues long. Germline V CDR1 and CDR2: DFQATT, SNEGSKA (reference sequence). The CDR3 spells CSARLAEYNEQFF. The CDR3 nucleotides read TGCAGTGCTAGACTAGCGGAGTACAATGAGCAGTTCTTC.

To note about this clonotype: A clone one base away is much larger, so this may be a read error. The V and J genes are TRBV11-2 and TRBJ2-5, with 10 nucleotides matching TRBD2. The V and J ends lost 1 base and 7 bases, in that order; junction bases with no gene match: 9. The CDR3 consists of 16 residues. Germline CDR1 and CDR2: SGHAT and FQNNGV. The CDR3 is CASSLVSGLAEGTQYF. CDR3 bases: TGTGCCAGCAGCTTAGTTAGTGGACTAGCGGAAGGGACCCAGTACTTC. The full variable domain, its missing parts supplied by reference TRBV11-2 and TRBJ2-5, is EAGVAQSPRYKIIEKRQSVAFWCNPISGHATLYWYQQILGQGPKLLIQFQNNGVVDDSQLPKDRFSAERLKGVDSTLKIQPAKLEDSAVYLCASSLVSGLAEGTQYFGPGTRLLVL.

In this sample, this clonotype turned up many times. The chain combines TRBV23-1 with TRBJ2-5; D may correspond to TRBD1 or TRBD2 (5 bases each). TRBV23-1 is labeled an ORF, and its function is uncertain. V was shortened by 0 bases and J by 4 bases, with 15 bases between the two germline ends. The CDR3 is 16 residues long. This CDR3 is CASSQSPGLPPETQYF. Written as DNA, the CDR3 is TGCGCCAGCAGTCAATCCCCGGGGCTCCCACCAGAGACCCAGTACTTC.

This clonotype showed up many times. The chain uses TRBV5-6 and TRBJ2-3; no reliable D call. Germline-derived CDR1 and CDR2 are SGHDT and YYEEEE. V was shortened by 2 bases and J by 1 base, with 8 bases between the two germline ends. The CDR3 covers 14 residues. Here the CDR3 reads CASSFEWGTDTQYF. The CDR3 region has the DNA TGTGCCAGCAGCTTTGAATGGGGCACAGATACGCAGTATTTT. Filled out from reference TRBV5-6 and TRBJ2-3, the complete variable domain reads DAGVTQSPTHLIKTRGQQVTLRCSPKSGHDTVSWYQQALGQGPQFIFQYYEEEERQRGNFPDRFSGHQFPNYSSELNVNALLLGDSALYLCASSFEWGTDTQYFGPGTRLTVL.

A word on this clonotype: Given a much more abundant clone one base away, this may be a read error. The chain recombines TRBV5-6 with TRBJ2-4; TRBD1 aligns across 7 bases. CDR1 SGHDT and CDR2 YYEEEE come from the germline V gene. The CDR3 length is 17 residues. CDR3 coding DNA: TGTGCCAGCAGCTTGATGAGGGGGACAGAAGCCAAAAACATTCGGTACTTC. It yields the protein CASSLMRGTEAKNIRYF. The variable domain in full, completed from reference TRBV5-6 and TRBJ2-4, reads DAGVTQSPTHLIKTRGQQVTLRCSPKSGHDTVSWYQQALGQGPQFIFQYYEEEERQRGNFPDRFSGHQFPNYSSELNVNALLLGDSALYLCASSLMRGTEAKNIRYFGAGTRLSVL.

This clonotype was found many times. The chain links TRBV5-1 to TRBJ2-3; 9 bases are shared with TRBD2. Germline CDR1 SGHRS, CDR2 YFSETQ. The CDR3 is 16 amino acids. Losses at the gene ends were 2 bases for V and 4 bases for J; bases not matched to a gene: 8. The chain's CDR3 is CASSFKLAGVPDTQYF. The CDR3, as DNA: TGCGCCAGCAGCTTTAAATTAGCGGGAGTCCCAGATACGCAGTATTTT. The full variable domain, rest sourced from reference TRBV5-1 and TRBJ2-3, is KAGVTQTPRYLIKTRGQQVTLSCSPISGHRSVSWYQQTPGQGLQFLFEYFSETQRNKGNFPGRFSGRQFSNSRSEMNVSTLELGDSALYLCASSFKLAGVPDTQYFGPGTRLTVL.

The rearrangement joins TRBV12-3 or TRBV12-4 to TRBJ1-2; D perhaps matches TRBD1 (5 bases). The V end was cut by 3 bases, the J end by 2 bases, with 13 bases between. The CDR3 spans 15 residues. The CDR3 DNA follows: TGTGCCAGCAGTTTTGGGGGGGGGATGAACTATGGCTACACCTTC. It translates to CASSFGGGMNYGYTF.

This clonotype appeared many times. The genes are TRBV7-2 and TRBJ2-7, with no clear D. Germline CDR1 is SGHTA and CDR2 is FQGNSA. The CDR3 is made up of 16 amino acids. Between the trimmed V and J ends, which lost 3 bases and 2 bases, there was a span of 17 bases. The CDR3: CASSLVLGPQTYEQYF. CDR3 sequence (DNA): TGTGCCAGCAGCTTGGTTCTCGGGCCTCAAACCTACGAGCAGTACTTC.

In regard to this clonotype: Being one base from a much bigger clone, this may be a read error. The rearrangement joins TRBV5-1 to TRBJ2-7; weak D call: TRBD2 (7 bases). Germline V gene lookup returns CDR1 SGHRS and CDR2 YFSETQ. The CDR3 is made up of 16 amino acids. The CDR3, as DNA: TGCGCCAGCAGCTTGGCTGAGGGGGGGAGCTCCCACGAGCAGTACTTC. This codes for CASSLAEGGSSHEQYF.

The gene calls are TRBV24-1 and TRBJ2-2, with TRBD1 matching 8 bases. The CDR3 totals 18 residues. The germline gives CDR1 KGHDR, CDR2 SFDVKD. Unmatched junction bases numbered 5, after V lost 0 bases and J lost 0 bases. CDR3 nucleotides: TGTGCCACCAGTGATTTGTGGGCAGGGGGCCCGAACACCGGGGAGCTGTTTTTT. Its translation: CATSDLWAGGPNTGELFF.